These T cell receptor beta chains were read from a single sample in a study of blood T cell repertoires in COVID-19. Some clones are missing from TCRdb's copy, which holds only in-frame ones; the method was immunoSEQ multiplex PCR. The sample has 78,000 or so clones, 65% to 90% seen once. The specimen was peripheral blood. All receptors derive from a woman aged 55-70 years with acute or convalescent COVID-19. The CDR3 runs from the conserved cysteine through the conserved F or W. The order of the fields is V gene, J gene, clone size, D gene, CDR3 protein, CDR3 DNA. D genes are given only for firm matches. Size is omitted from some rows. Given values are once, few, many or a class for expanded clones.

TRBV21-1	TRBJ1-2	.	.	CASSPSAGLNYGYTF	TGTGCCAGCAGCCCCTCGGCAGGGCTTAACTATGGCTACACCTTC
TRBV9	TRBJ1-2	.	.	CASSVDPLQGPNYGYTF	TGTGCCAGCAGCGTAGACCCCTTACAGGGACCTAACTATGGCTACACCTTC
TRBV24-1	TRBJ1-1	.	.	CATRDDGEAFF	TGTGCCACCCGGGATGACGGTGAAGCTTTCTTT
TRBV6-5	TRBJ1-3	.	.	CAASTGSGNTIYF	TGTGCCGCCTCTACAGGGAGCGGAAACACCATATATTTT
TRBV7-3	TRBJ2-2	.	.	CASSKMGLNTGELFF	TGTGCCAGCAGCAAAATGGGGCTCAACACCGGGGAGCTGTTTTTT
TRBV19	TRBJ1-1	.	TRBD1	CASSVGTGVAEAFF	TGTGCCAGTAGTGTGGGGACAGGGGTGGCTGAAGCTTTCTTT
TRBV10-3	TRBJ1-1	once	.	CASGIMNTEAFF	TGTGCCTCCGGGATAATGAACACTGAAGCTTTCTTT
TRBV7-2	TRBJ1-6	.	.	CASSLEGLGTPLHF	TGTGCCAGCAGCTTAGAGGGGTTAGGGACACCCCTCCACTTT
TRBV5-5	TRBJ1-2	once	.	CASSLAAQNYGYTF	TGTGCCAGCAGCTTGGCCGCACAGAACTATGGCTACACCTTC
TRBV5-1	TRBJ1-2	once	.	CASSEGGAGGYTF	TGCGCCAGCAGCGAAGGGGGGGCCGGTGGCTACACCTTC
TRBV7-9	TRBJ1-1	.	.	CASIDQGNTEAFF	TGTGCCAGCATTGATCAGGGGAACACTGAAGCTTTCTTT
TRBV14	TRBJ1-1	few	.	CASSQGTLGRTEAFF	TGTGCCAGCAGCCAGGGAACCCTGGGGCGCACTGAAGCTTTCTTT
TRBV4-1	TRBJ1-1	.	.	CASSQYSENTEAFF	TGCGCCAGCAGCCAATACTCTGAGAACACTGAAGCTTTCTTT
TRBV13	TRBJ1-2	.	TRBD1	CASSTDRGLGGYTF	TGTGCCAGCAGCACCGACAGGGGCCTAGGCGGCTACACCTTC
TRBV4-1	TRBJ1-2	.	.	CASSTRTAPYGYTF	TGCGCCAGCAGCACCCGGACAGCGCCCTATGGCTACACCTTC
TRBV7-9	TRBJ2-2	.	TRBD1	CASRPTGGITGELFF	TGTGCCAGCAGGCCTACAGGGGGTATCACCGGGGAGCTGTTTTTT